This entry lists 24 T cell receptor beta chains sequenced from one sample in a study of blood T cells in healthy people across ages. A second PCR of roughly 7 to 11 cycles used a sample-barcoded 5' primer and a J-beta primer mix. TCRdb analysed the 5' RACE reads with MiXCR anew, one entry per CDR3 protein. Found here are fewer than 2,000,000 distinct CDR3 sequences, roughly two fifths of them singletons; the top ten hold under 25%. Sequencing was performed on blood. Source of these receptors: a human donor in good health.

This clonotype was detected a few times. The chain couples TRBV6-5 to TRBJ1-1; tentative D call: TRBD1 (5 bases). This CDR3 has 16 amino acids. V was shortened by 6 bases and J by 0 bases, with 17 bases between the two germline ends. The germline gives CDR1 MNHEY, CDR2 SVGAGI. The CDR3 here is CASSRYQGSMNTEAFF. CDR3 sequence (DNA): TGTGCCAGCAGCCGATATCAGGGATCGATGAACACTGAAGCTTTCTTT.

The CDR3 coding sequence is TGTGCCAGCAGCTTTTCAGCTATCCTCTATGGCTACACCTTC. This gives the protein CASSFSAILYGYTF. The chain combines TRBV7-6 with TRBJ1-2; D remains unclear. This CDR3 is built from 14 residues. The germline gives CDR1 SGHVS, CDR2 FNYEAQ. V was clipped by 3 bases and J by 4 bases, with 12 bases between them.

The chain uses TRBV6-2 or TRBV6-3 and TRBJ2-7, with 11 bases identical to TRBD1. This CDR3 has 17 amino acids. The V gene end was trimmed by 0 bases and the J gene end by 8 bases; junction bases not matched to a gene: 12. In germline, CDR1 is MNHEY, CDR2 SVGEGT. Written as DNA, the CDR3 is TGTGCCAGCAGTTACTCGGGGACCGGGACAGGGGGACGCAAGCAGTACTTC. This codes for CASSYSGTGTGGRKQYF.

This chain connects TRBV5-1 to TRBJ1-6, with 8 nucleotides matching TRBD1. The J segment lost 8 bases and the V segment lost 5 bases, leaving 9 bases of the junction unmatched. The CDR3 loop spans 15 amino acids. Germline CDR1 and CDR2: SGHRS and YFSETQ. The DNA of the CDR3 is TGCGCCAGCAGGTTCTTTCAGGGGGCAGATTCACCCCTCCACTTT. This encodes CASRFFQGADSPLHF.

The chain has TRBV5-1 and TRBJ2-7; 8 nucleotides agree with TRBD1. This CDR3 region has 16 residues. Unmatched junction bases numbered 10, after V lost 2 bases and J lost 3 bases. CDR1 SGHRS and CDR2 YFSETQ come from the germline V gene. This CDR3 reads CASSFVFGTGNYEQYF. As DNA, the CDR3 is TGCGCCAGCAGCTTTGTCTTCGGGACAGGAAACTACGAGCAGTACTTC.

This clonotype was observed once. The CDR3 is CASSTTGGLYGYTF. The CDR3 DNA follows: TGTGCCAGCAGCACAACCGGGGGGCTCTATGGCTACACCTTC. This chain uses TRBV11-2 with TRBJ1-2; D perhaps matches TRBD1 (6 bases). V was pared by 5 bases and J by 4 bases, with 14 bases between. The CDR3 covers 14 residues. CDR1 SGHAT and CDR2 FQNNGV come from the germline V gene.

The rearrangement links TRBV12-3 or TRBV12-4 to TRBJ1-2, with D maybe TRBD1 (6 bases). This CDR3 has 15 amino acids. Trimming left V 6 bases short and J 4 bases short, with 18 bases between. The CDR3 bases are TGTGCCAGCAGCCCCGACAGGTCACGGGCCTATGGCTACACCTTC. It encodes CASSPDRSRAYGYTF.

The J gene is TRBJ2-1, the V gene TRBV5-1; 9 nucleotides match TRBD1. V was clipped by 4 bases and J by 8 bases; unmatched bases: 13. The CDR3 sequence is 16 residues long. Germline V gene data show CDR1 as SGHRS and CDR2 as YFSETQ. CDR3 region: CASSQGQGLILDEQFF. In DNA, the CDR3 is TGCGCCAGCAGCCAGGGACAGGGCTTGATTTTGGATGAGCAGTTCTTC.

This clonotype appeared a single time. V and J are TRBV7-2 and TRBJ2-7; D tentatively fits TRBD1 or TRBD2 (6 bases each). Germline-derived CDR1 and CDR2 are SGHTA and FQGNSA. The V end was cut by 5 bases, the J end by 6 bases, with 17 bases between. This CDR3 is built from 14 residues. DNA for the CDR3: TGTGCCAGCAGCGTCAATGGGGGGCTTGGCGAGCAGTACTTC. Translation: CASSVNGGLGEQYF.

The V and J genes are TRBV5-1 and TRBJ2-7, with 8 bases matching TRBD1. Germline V gene sequence: CDR1 SGHRS, CDR2 YFSETQ. V trimming: 4 bases; J trimming: 5 bases; junction bases outside the gene matches: 14. The CDR3 has 16 amino acids. The CDR3 nucleotides read TGCGCCAGCAGCGCGACCCCCGGGACAGGAGGGGACGAGCAGTACTTC. It translates to CASSATPGTGGDEQYF. The full variable domain, in which reference TRBV5-1 and TRBJ2-7 provide the parts outside the CDR3, is KAGVTQTPRYLIKTRGQQVTLSCSPISGHRSVSWYQQTPGQGLQFLFEYFSETQRNKGNFPGRFSGRQFSNSRSEMNVSTLELGDSALYLCASSATPGTGGDEQYFGPGTRLTVT.

This clonotype has more than one count but fewer than ten. This chain uses TRBV20-1 with TRBJ1-2; 10 nucleotides line up with TRBD1. The CDR3 sequence is 18 residues long. Germline assignment: CDR1 DFQATT and CDR2 SNEGSKA (reference sequence). J gave up 4 bases and V 2 bases, and 16 bases lay outside the gene matches. The CDR3 loop reads CSARRGLVGTGAAYGYTF. The CDR3 DNA reads TGCAGTGCTAGAAGGGGGCTGGTCGGGACAGGGGCTGCCTATGGCTACACCTTC.

This clonotype was recorded a few times. The V call is TRBV5-1, the J call TRBJ2-7; no clear D. The V end lost 6 bases, the J end lost 3 bases, and 10 bases lay between the germline ends. Germline CDR1 is SGHRS and CDR2 is YFSETQ. This CDR3 spans 12 amino acids. In nucleotides, the CDR3 is TGCGCCAGCAACCCTCAGAACTACGAGCAGTACTTC. It yields the protein CASNPQNYEQYF.

The V call is TRBV6-2 or TRBV6-3, the J call TRBJ1-2; D unresolved. CDR1 MNHEY and CDR2 SVGEGT come from the germline V gene. The length of the CDR3 is 11 residues. V dropped 5 bases and J dropped 8 bases, with 9 bases sitting between them. DNA for the CDR3: TGTGCCAGCAGTGATTACGAGGGCTACACCTTC. It specifies CASSDYEGYTF.

This clonotype was counted a few times. J is TRBJ2-5 and V is TRBV20-1, with 8 bases lining up with TRBD2. The CDR3 consists of 13 residues. Germline V gene lookup returns CDR1 DFQATT and CDR2 SNEGSKA (reference sequence). V shed 6 bases, J shed 3 bases, and the junction held 6 bases outside the gene matches. CDR3 coding DNA: TGCAGTGCCGGGGGGGGCGGGGAAGAGACCCAGTACTTC. Its translation is CSAGGGGEETQYF.

The rearrangement joins TRBV4-3 to TRBJ2-2; 10 nucleotides line up with TRBD2. The CDR3 covers 21 residues. Germline V CDR1 and CDR2: LGHNA, YSLEER. Germline trimming cut 3 bases from V and 6 bases from J; bases unmatched to any gene: 22. Here the CDR3 reads CASSHLRSGGAYIVEAGELFF. Written as DNA, the CDR3 is TGCGCCAGCAGCCACTTACGGAGCGGGGGGGCCTATATAGTGGAGGCCGGGGAGCTGTTTTTT.

The chain uses TRBV7-9 and TRBJ1-1; TRBD1 matches 8 bases. Trimming at V came to 5 bases and at J to 0 bases, leaving 5 bases not matched to a gene. The CDR3 runs to 15 residues. CDR1 is SEHNR and CDR2 is FQNEAQ in the germline V gene (reference sequence). CDR3 residues: CASSPMTGVNTEAFF. Here the CDR3 DNA reads TGTGCCAGCAGCCCGATGACAGGGGTGAACACTGAAGCTTTCTTT.

This chain joins TRBV12-3 or TRBV12-4 and TRBJ2-5; unclear D gene. The CDR3 runs to 16 residues. V lost 5 bases and J 3 bases, leaving 19 bases between the germline ends. The CDR3 reads CASSPAGWALKETQYF. For the CDR3, the DNA is TGTGCCAGCAGTCCGGCCGGGTGGGCACTAAAAGAGACCCAGTACTTC.

This clonotype came up a few times. The chain has TRBV29-1 and TRBJ1-1; D remains unclear. V lost 6 bases to trimming and J lost 4 bases, with 6 bases between them. The CDR3 is 10 residues long. CDR1 SQVTM and CDR2 ANQGSEA come from the germline V gene. In DNA, the CDR3 is TGCAGCGTGCGGGGCACTGAAGCTTTCTTT. Protein product: CSVRGTEAFF.

Only one count was recorded for this clonotype. At one of its ends the junction is not consistent with the germline gene, which may arise from a read error. This chain joins TRBV6-1 and TRBJ2-7; D might be TRBD2 (6 bases). Germline V gene lookup returns CDR1 MNHNS and CDR2 SASEGT. The CDR3 is made up of 13 amino acids. The CDR3 DNA reads TGTCCCAGCAGCGGGCAGCCAACCTACGAGCAGTACTTC. It encodes CPSSGQPTYEQYF.

CDR3 residues: CASSAHPSTGNGYEQYF. The DNA of the CDR3 is TGTGCCAGCAGCGCACACCCGTCGACAGGGAACGGTTACGAGCAGTACTTC. The V and J genes are TRBV9 and TRBJ2-5; TRBD1 matches 7 bases. The end of the DNA is better explained by TRBJ2-7, so the J call may be wrong. Germline CDR1 reads SGDLS; CDR2 reads YYNGEE. This CDR3 spans 17 amino acids.

The chain carries TRBV9 and TRBJ2-1, with a weak D call TRBD2 (6 bases). Germline CDR1 reads SGDLS; CDR2 reads YYNGEE. Trimming cost V 0 bases and J 11 bases, with 18 bases left between them. This CDR3 contains 15 residues. The DNA for the CDR3 is TGTGCCAGCAGCGTAGGACTAGGCGAAGGCGATAAGCAGTTCTTC. Encoded protein: CASSVGLGEGDKQFF.

The table lists this clonotype with a few counts. The V and J genes are TRBV7-2 and TRBJ2-7, with D tentatively TRBD1 (5 bases). The V end lost 6 bases, the J end lost 2 bases, and 23 bases lay between the germline ends. Per germline, CDR1 SGHTA and CDR2 FQGNSA. The CDR3 consists of 17 residues. CDR3 sequence: CASSLSGIWQGTYEQYF. CDR3 DNA: TGTGCCAGCAGTCTTAGTGGTATATGGCAGGGAACCTACGAGCAGTACTTC.

This clonotype was detected only a few times. The V and J genes are TRBV6-5 and TRBJ2-5, with a weak D call TRBD2 (6 bases). The better agreement between TRBJ2-7 and the DNA end casts doubt on the J call. The CDR3 is 13 residues long. CDR1 is MNHEY and CDR2 is SVGAGI in the germline V gene. CDR3 coding DNA: TGTGCCAGCAGTTACGGGGGACTGAACGAGCAGTACTTC. As protein: CASSYGGLNEQYF.

V gene TRBV27 combines with J gene TRBJ1-5; TRBD1 aligns across 8 bases. CDR3 size: 16 residues. Trimming at V came to 8 bases and at J to 1 base, leaving 10 bases not matched to a gene. Germline assignment: CDR1 MNHEY and CDR2 SMNVEV (reference sequence). In DNA, the CDR3 is TGTGCCAGCGGCTCAGGGGGCCTATCGAGCAATCAGCCCCAGCATTTT. Its translation: CASGSGGLSSNQPQHF.